The entry below gives a single TCR beta chain sequence along with its context. What it recognizes is unknown. This CDR3 is 15 amino acids long. Per the germline V gene, CDR1 is SGHDT and CDR2 is YYEEEE. After removal of 4 bases from V and 3 bases from J, the junction contained 6 bases not matched to a gene. Here immunoSEQ multiplex PCR was the method, and the copy in TCRdb shows in-frame clones only, minus some. The sample holds around 160,000 clones, 81% seen once. The data belong to a study of cytotoxic CD8 clonotypes in ibrutinib-treated CLL. Study-level information: Across the patients, some eleven were relapsed/refractory, around 16 treatment-naive and 17 to 18 IGHV unmutated. General study findings and limits: Whereas clonality rose at ibrutinib response, it declined toward baseline at progression. Sampling times, which were not matched between the groups, differed between sustained-remission patients and progressing patients.

This sequence joins TRBV5-6 and TRBJ2-7, with TRBD1 identical over 11 bases. The sample was PBMCs, taken after 12 months of ibrutinib treatment. The receptor was isolated from a human donor with chronic lymphocytic leukemia. The chain's CDR3 is CASSPLGTGGYEQYF. The CDR3 bases are TGTGCCAGCAGCCCCCTCGGGACAGGGGGCTACGAGCAGTACTTC.